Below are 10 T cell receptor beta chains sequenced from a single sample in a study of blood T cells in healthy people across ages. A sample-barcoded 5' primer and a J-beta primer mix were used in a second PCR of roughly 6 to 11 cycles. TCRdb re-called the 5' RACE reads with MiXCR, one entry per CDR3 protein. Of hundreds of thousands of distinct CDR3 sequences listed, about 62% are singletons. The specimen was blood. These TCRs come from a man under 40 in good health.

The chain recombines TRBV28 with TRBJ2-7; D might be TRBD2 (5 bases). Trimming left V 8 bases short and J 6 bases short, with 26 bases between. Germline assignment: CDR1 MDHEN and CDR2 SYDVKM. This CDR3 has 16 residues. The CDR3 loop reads CASGSPANVVGSEQYF. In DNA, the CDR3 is TGTGCCAGCGGGAGCCCCGCAAACGTGGTGGGTAGCGAGCAGTACTTC.

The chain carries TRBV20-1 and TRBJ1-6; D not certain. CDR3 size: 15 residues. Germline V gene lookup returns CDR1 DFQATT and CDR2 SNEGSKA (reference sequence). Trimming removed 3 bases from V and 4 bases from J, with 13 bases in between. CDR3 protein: CSARFGMSYNSPLHF. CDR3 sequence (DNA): TGCAGTGCTAGGTTCGGAATGTCGTATAATTCACCCCTCCACTTT.

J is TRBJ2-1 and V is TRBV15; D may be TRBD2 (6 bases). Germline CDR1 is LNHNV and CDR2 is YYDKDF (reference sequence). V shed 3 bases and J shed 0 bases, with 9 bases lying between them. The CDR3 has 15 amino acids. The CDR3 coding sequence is TGTGCCACCAGCAGGGCCGGGAGCTCCTACAATGAGCAGTTCTTC. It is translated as CATSRAGSSYNEQFF.

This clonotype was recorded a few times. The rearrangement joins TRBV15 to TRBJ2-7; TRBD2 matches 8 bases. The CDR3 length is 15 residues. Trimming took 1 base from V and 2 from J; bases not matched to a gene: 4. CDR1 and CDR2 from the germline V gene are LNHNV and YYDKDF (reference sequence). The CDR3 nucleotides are TGTGCCACCAGCAGAGCGCGAGCGGGGGCCTACGAGCAGTACTTC. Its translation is CATSRARAGAYEQYF.

The CDR3 sequence: CASSISGGDYNEQFF. Here the CDR3 DNA reads TGTGCCAGCAGCATAAGCGGGGGGGATTACAATGAGCAGTTCTTC. The chain has TRBV9 and TRBJ2-1, with TRBD2 matching over 10 bases. The CDR3 sequence is 15 residues long. In germline, CDR1 is SGDLS, CDR2 YYNGEE. Trimming at V came to 4 bases and at J to 4 bases, leaving 5 bases not matched to a gene.

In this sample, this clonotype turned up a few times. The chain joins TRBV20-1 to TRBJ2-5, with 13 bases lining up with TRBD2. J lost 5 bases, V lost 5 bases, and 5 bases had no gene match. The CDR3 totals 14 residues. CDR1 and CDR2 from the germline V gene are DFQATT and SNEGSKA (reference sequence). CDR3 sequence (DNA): TGCAGTGCTTCGACTAGCGGGAGGCCGGAGACCCAGTACTTC. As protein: CSASTSGRPETQYF.

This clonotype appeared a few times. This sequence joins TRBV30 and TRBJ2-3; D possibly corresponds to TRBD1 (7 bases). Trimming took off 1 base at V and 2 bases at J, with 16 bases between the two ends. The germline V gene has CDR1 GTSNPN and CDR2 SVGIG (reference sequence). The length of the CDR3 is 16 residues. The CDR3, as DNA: TGTGCCTGGAGTGGGGGGGACAGCCCTTCCACAGATACGCAGTATTTT. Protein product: CAWSGGDSPSTDTQYF.

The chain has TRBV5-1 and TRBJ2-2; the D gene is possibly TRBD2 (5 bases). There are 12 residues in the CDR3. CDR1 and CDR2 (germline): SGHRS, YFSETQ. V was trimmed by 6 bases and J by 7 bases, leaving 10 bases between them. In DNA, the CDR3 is TGCGCCAGCAAACTAGGGAACGGGGAGCTGTTTTTT. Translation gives CASKLGNGELFF.

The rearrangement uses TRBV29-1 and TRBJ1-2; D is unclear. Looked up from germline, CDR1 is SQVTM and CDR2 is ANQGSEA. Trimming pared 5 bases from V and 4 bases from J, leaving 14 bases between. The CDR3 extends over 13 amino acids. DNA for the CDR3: TGCAGCGTTCCCTTAGGGCAGTCCTATGGCTACACCTTC. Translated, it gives CSVPLGQSYGYTF.

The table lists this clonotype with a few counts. CDR3 in amino acids: CAISESIGTEQFF. CDR3 DNA: TGTGCCATCAGTGAGTCCATTGGGACTGAGCAGTTCTTC. The rearrangement uses TRBV10-3 and TRBJ2-1; either TRBD1 or TRBD2 may supply D (5 bases each). Looked up from germline, CDR1 is ENHRY and CDR2 is SYGVKD. V was cut by 0 bases and J by 9 bases, with 9 bases left in between. CDR3 size: 13 residues.